The clone carrying this TCR beta chain turned up a few times. What it binds is unknown. This record comes from a study of cytomegalovirus exposure and HLA in healthy donors. The PCR made use of 60 Vbeta and 13 Jbeta primers. Measured with immunoSEQ multiplex PCR; TCRdb has only the in-frame clones, and not every one. The sample includes under 150,000 clones, more than 60% of them seen just once. Study-level results: A later analysis appeared to link common viral pathogens to several of the most significant clusters. Sequencing artifact likely explains a cluster of highly shared sequence variants. The study recorded 150 to 200 TCR beta chains that were cytomegalovirus-associated.

Although they were nominally healthy when sampled, donors likely had unrecorded immune exposures. Germline V gene data show CDR1 as MNHEY and CDR2 as SVGAGI. CDR3 length: 15 amino acids. V shed 2 bases, J shed 8 bases, and the junction held 7 bases outside the gene matches. The sample was PBMCs. The source is a male donor in good health and CMV-seronegative. The rearrangement joins TRBV6-5 to TRBJ1-3, with TRBD1 identical over 9 bases. The CDR3 loop reads CASSYSRDRAYTIYF. CDR3 sequence (DNA): TGTGCCAGCAGTTACAGTCGGGACAGGGCTTACACCATATATTTT.